This TCR beta chain was sequenced for a study of CD8+ T cells in alopecia areata. RNA, once extracted, was reverse transcribed into cDNA for use as the sequencing template. The method was immunoSEQ multiplex PCR; TCRdb's version includes in-frame clones alone and lacks a portion of them. The table lists more than 95,000 clones, over 75% of them singletons. Per germline, CDR1 SGHDT and CDR2 YYEEEE. This CDR3 has 12 amino acids. J gave up 10 bases and V 0 bases, and 3 bases lay outside the gene matches. Regarding treatment: oral pan-JAK inhibitor, 5-10 mg twice daily. The sample consisted of CD8+ T cells sorted from blood, taken between weeks 30 and 35, from a patient treated with tofacitinib. The V gene is TRBV5-6, the J gene TRBJ1-1, with 7 positions matching TRBD1. This TCR derives from a human donor with alopecia areata. The CDR3 spells CASSLGTGVAFF. The CDR3 region has the DNA TGTGCCAGCAGCTTGGGGACAGGTGTAGCTTTCTTT.